This TCR beta chain was captured in a study of T cells in localized non-small cell lung cancer. V was cut by 6 bases and J by 2 bases, with 17 bases left in between. Germline V gene sequence: CDR1 SGHNT, CDR2 YYREEE (reference sequence). The CDR3 extends over 15 amino acids. The assay was immunoSEQ multiplex PCR, and TCRdb's table has in-frame clones only and misses some. The profile shows 35,000 to 50,000 clones, 75% to 85% of them singletons. V usage is TRBV5-4 and J usage is TRBJ2-5; weak D call: TRBD2 (7 bases). Sequencing was performed on PBMCs, taken before any cancer treatment. The source of this sequence is a woman aged 40 to 75 with stage II squamous cell lung carcinoma. This chain's CDR3 is CASTSGAGVQETQYF. As DNA, the CDR3 is TGTGCCAGCACCTCAGGGGCGGGGGTGCAAGAGACCCAGTACTTC.